The 20 T cell receptor beta chains given below trace back to one sample, sequenced in a study of cytomegalovirus exposure and HLA in healthy donors. With 60 Vbeta and 13 Jbeta primers, the PCR was carried out. Generated by immunoSEQ multiplex PCR, the TCRdb table keeps only in-frame clones and is missing some. The sample holds roughly 120,000 clones; 70% to 85% are singletons and the top ten take less than 4%. The sample taken for sequencing was PBMCs. The receptors shown here come from a human donor in good health.

J is TRBJ1-2 and V is TRBV7-3; TRBD1 matches at 11 bases. This CDR3 contains 15 residues. V was pared by 5 bases and J by 4 bases, with 6 bases of the junction left unmatched. Germline V lookup: CDR1 SGHTA, CDR2 FQGTGA. CDR3: CASSLGQGDLYGYTF. DNA for the CDR3: TGTGCCAGCAGCCTGGGACAGGGGGATCTCTATGGCTACACCTTC.

This clone is a singleton in its sample. The V and J genes are TRBV14 and TRBJ2-5; TRBD2 aligns across 7 bases. CDR1 is SGHDN and CDR2 is FVKESK in the germline V gene. V lost 4 bases and J lost 7; bases outside the gene matches: 0. This CDR3 has 11 residues. The DNA for the CDR3 is TGTGCCAGCAGCCCGGGGGGGACCCAGTACTTC. Translation gives CASSPGGTQYF.

The CDR3 here is CASSWGGAGDYGYTF. DNA for the CDR3: TGTGCCAGCAGTTGGGGGGGGGCCGGGGACTATGGCTACACCTTC. The chain recombines TRBV6-5 with TRBJ1-2; tentatively, D is TRBD1 (6 bases). V lost 4 bases and J 3 bases, leaving 15 bases between the germline ends. The CDR3 is 15 residues long. Germline V gene sequence: CDR1 MNHEY, CDR2 SVGAGI.

CDR3 nucleotides: TGTGCCAGCAGCTTAGAGGGCGGGAGGGGTTACGAGCAGTACTTC. Its translation is CASSLEGGRGYEQYF. J is TRBJ2-7 and V is TRBV7-9, with 9 bases fitting TRBD2. CDR1 SEHNR and CDR2 FQNEAQ come from the germline V gene (reference sequence). This CDR3 comprises 15 residues. The trim removed 1 base at V and 4 bases at J, leaving 5 bases unmatched.

This chain links TRBV28 with TRBJ2-2, with D possibly TRBD1 on 6 matching bases. This CDR3 is 17 amino acids long. Germline V lookup: CDR1 MDHEN, CDR2 SYDVKM. V was clipped by 7 bases and J by 7 bases, with 25 bases between them. CDR3 bases: TGTGCCAGCAACTTGCAGGGGCCTATTGGAGATTTCGGGGAGCTGTTTTTT. As protein: CASNLQGPIGDFGELFF.

This sequence joins TRBV11-2 and TRBJ2-3; the D gene is possibly TRBD2 (5 bases). Germline CDR1 reads SGHAT; CDR2 reads FQNNGV. V gave up 5 bases and J gave up 4 bases, with 19 bases separating them. The CDR3 runs to 16 residues. CDR3 nucleotide sequence: TGTGCCAGCAGCCCATACCCCCGGGGTACATCAGATACGCAGTATTTT. Amino acid sequence: CASSPYPRGTSDTQYF.

This clone was seen just once. The chain uses TRBV5-1 and TRBJ1-1; no clear D gene. Germline lookup yields CDR1 SGHRS and CDR2 YFSETQ. This CDR3 is built from 12 residues. Trimming cost V 4 bases and J 2 bases, with 6 bases left between them. The CDR3 sequence is CASSTGNTEAFF. The CDR3 DNA reads TGCGCCAGCAGCACGGGAAACACTGAAGCTTTCTTT.

This clone appeared a single time. The V gene is TRBV27, the J gene TRBJ1-1; 8 nucleotides match TRBD1. This CDR3 region has 15 residues. Germline V CDR1 and CDR2: MNHEY, SMNVEV (reference sequence). J lost 4 bases, V lost 5 bases, and 9 bases had no gene match. The CDR3 region is CASSRDRGIGTEAFF. DNA for the CDR3: TGTGCCAGCAGTCGAGACAGGGGAATAGGCACTGAAGCTTTCTTT.

V gene TRBV6-1 combines with J gene TRBJ1-2, with D possibly matching TRBD1 (5 bases). Between the trimmed V and J ends, which lost 7 bases and 5 bases, there was a span of 20 bases. Germline values: CDR1 MNHNS, CDR2 SASEGT. CDR3 length: 15 amino acids. The CDR3 DNA is TGTGCCAGCAATAGAATAGTTGACAGACGATATGGCTACACCTTC. This translates into CASNRIVDRRYGYTF.

The J gene is TRBJ1-5, the V gene TRBV27; no clear D gene. CDR1 is MNHEY and CDR2 is SMNVEV in the germline V gene (reference sequence). The CDR3 extends over 13 amino acids. V was clipped by 6 bases and J by 5 bases, with 11 bases between them. The CDR3 protein is CASRFHSDQPQHF. The CDR3, as DNA: TGTGCCAGCAGGTTTCACAGTGATCAGCCCCAGCATTTT.

This chain uses TRBV19 with TRBJ2-5; TRBD2 matches at 9 bases. The ends lost 5 bases at V and 5 bases at J; junction bases unmatched: 24. CDR1 is LNHDA, CDR2 SQIVND, per germline (reference sequence). The CDR3 runs to 20 residues. This CDR3 is CASSRSSGSLAGRDSETQYF. CDR3 coding DNA: TGTGCCAGTAGTCGGTCTTCGGGGTCTCTAGCGGGGAGAGATTCGGAGACCCAGTACTTC.

The chain is built from TRBV4-2 and TRBJ2-7; TRBD2 matches 8 bases. The germline gives CDR1 LGHNA, CDR2 YNFKEQ. The CDR3 runs 16 residues. J was trimmed by 0 bases and V by 0 bases; bases with no gene match: 4. The CDR3 loop reads CASSQDHGGVSYEQYF. As DNA, the CDR3 is TGTGCCAGCAGCCAAGATCACGGGGGGGTCTCCTACGAGCAGTACTTC.

This clone was recorded a few times. This chain links TRBV28 with TRBJ2-3; 13 bases match TRBD2. Germline values: CDR1 MDHEN, CDR2 SYDVKM. The V gene end was trimmed by 7 bases and the J gene end by 1 base; junction bases not matched to a gene: 14. The CDR3 is made up of 19 amino acids. This CDR3 reads CASTLGGTSGIWGTDTQYF. The CDR3 bases are TGTGCCAGCACCCTAGGGGGGACTAGCGGGATATGGGGCACAGATACGCAGTATTTT.

The genes are TRBV5-1 and TRBJ2-5; D may be TRBD1 (7 bases). Per germline, CDR1 SGHRS and CDR2 YFSETQ. The germline V and J ends were trimmed by 0 bases and 4 bases, with 13 bases remaining between them. The CDR3 covers 15 residues. The CDR3 DNA sequence: TGCGCCAGCAGCTTGGTGGCAGGGGGAGGAGAGACCCAGTACTTC. It specifies CASSLVAGGGETQYF. Combining the CDR3 with reference TRBV5-1 and TRBJ2-5 gives the whole variable domain KAGVTQTPRYLIKTRGQQVTLSCSPISGHRSVSWYQQTPGQGLQFLFEYFSETQRNKGNFPGRFSGRQFSNSRSEMNVSTLELGDSALYLCASSLVAGGGETQYFGPGTRLLVL.

The genes are TRBV5-4 and TRBJ1-5; possible D gene TRBD1, 6 bases. V lost 4 bases, J lost 6 bases, and 14 bases lay in between. The CDR3 contains 14 residues. Germline V gene data show CDR1 as SGHNT and CDR2 as YYREEE (reference sequence). In nucleotides, the CDR3 is TGTGCCAGCAGCCAAGGGGGTATCTTTCAGCCCCAGCATTTT. Residues: CASSQGGIFQPQHF.

CDR3 nucleotide sequence: TGTGCCAGCAGCAAAGCCCCGACTAGCGAAGAGTCCTACGAGCAGTACTTC. Amino acid sequence: CASSKAPTSEESYEQYF. The chain combines TRBV21-1 with TRBJ2-7; the D segment call TRBD2 is taken from the table without a DNA check. TRBV21-1 is a recognized pseudogene. The CDR3 has 17 amino acids.

The rearrangement joins TRBV9 to TRBJ2-7, with D possibly matching TRBD2 (5 bases). This CDR3 comprises 15 residues. The V gene lost 3 bases and the J gene lost 3 bases, with 16 bases spanning the gap. Germline V gene data show CDR1 as SGDLS and CDR2 as YYNGEE. The CDR3 region has the DNA TGTGCCAGCAGCGCCCAACTAGGGTTGGACTACGAGCAGTACTTC. Translation gives CASSAQLGLDYEQYF.

The chain is built from TRBV11-3 and TRBJ2-2; the D gene is possibly TRBD1 (6 bases). In germline, CDR1 is SGHNT, CDR2 YENEEA. The CDR3 is made up of 15 amino acids. Deletions cut 6 bases from V and 3 bases from J, with 14 bases between. CDR3: CASSWGRGYTGELFF. The CDR3 DNA follows: TGTGCCAGCAGTTGGGGCAGGGGTTACACCGGGGAGCTGTTTTTT.

The rearrangement joins TRBV19 to TRBJ1-3, with 8 bases fitting TRBD1. This CDR3 is 14 amino acids long. Germline lookup yields CDR1 LNHDA and CDR2 SQIVND (reference sequence). V lost 3 bases and J lost 4; bases outside the gene matches: 2. CDR3 loop: CASSIGTGGNTIYF. DNA of the CDR3: TGTGCCAGTAGTATCGGGACAGGAGGAAACACCATATATTTT.

This clone was counted between two and nine times. The chain links TRBV19 to TRBJ2-3; 10 bases match TRBD2. J gave up 2 bases and V 7 bases, and 9 bases lay outside the gene matches. The CDR3 totals 16 residues. CDR1 and CDR2 (germline): LNHDA, SQIVND (reference sequence). The CDR3 nucleotides read TGTGCCAGTACGGGCAGCGGGAGGGCTTTCACAGATACGCAGTATTTT. It is translated as CASTGSGRAFTDTQYF.